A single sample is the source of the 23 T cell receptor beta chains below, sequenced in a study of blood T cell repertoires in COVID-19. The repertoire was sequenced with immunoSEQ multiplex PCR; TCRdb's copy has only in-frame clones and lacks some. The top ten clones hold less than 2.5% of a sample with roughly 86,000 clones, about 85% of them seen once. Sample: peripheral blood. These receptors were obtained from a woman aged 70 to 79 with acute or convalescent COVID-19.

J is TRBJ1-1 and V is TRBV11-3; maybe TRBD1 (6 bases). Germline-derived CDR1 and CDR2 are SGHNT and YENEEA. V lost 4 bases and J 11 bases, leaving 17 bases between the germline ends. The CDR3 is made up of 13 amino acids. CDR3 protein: CASSYRGTSRAFF. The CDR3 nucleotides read TGTGCCAGCAGCTATAGGGGGACCAGCAGGGCTTTCTTT.

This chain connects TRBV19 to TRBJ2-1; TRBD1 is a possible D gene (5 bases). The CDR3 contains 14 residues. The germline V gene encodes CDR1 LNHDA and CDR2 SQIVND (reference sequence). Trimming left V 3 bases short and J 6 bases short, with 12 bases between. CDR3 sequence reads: CASSIEQARNEQFF. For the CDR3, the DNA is TGTGCCAGTAGTATTGAACAGGCTCGCAATGAGCAGTTCTTC.

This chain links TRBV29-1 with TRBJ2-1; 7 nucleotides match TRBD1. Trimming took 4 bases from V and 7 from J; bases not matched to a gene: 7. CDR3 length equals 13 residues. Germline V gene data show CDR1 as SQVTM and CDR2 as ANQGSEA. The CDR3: CSVARSGGNEQFF. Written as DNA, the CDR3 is TGCAGCGTTGCTCGGTCAGGGGGAAATGAGCAGTTCTTC.

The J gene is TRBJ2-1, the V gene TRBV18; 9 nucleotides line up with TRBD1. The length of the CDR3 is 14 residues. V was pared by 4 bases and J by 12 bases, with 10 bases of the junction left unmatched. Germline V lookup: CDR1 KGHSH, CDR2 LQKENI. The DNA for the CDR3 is TGTGCCAGCTCACGAGACGGACAGGGGTCCGGGCAGTTCTTC. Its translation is CASSRDGQGSGQFF.

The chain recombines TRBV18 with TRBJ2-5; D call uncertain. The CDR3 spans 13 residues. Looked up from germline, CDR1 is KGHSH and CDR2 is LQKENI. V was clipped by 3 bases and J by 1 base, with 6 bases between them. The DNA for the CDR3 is TGTGCCAGCTCACCGTACTTCCAAGAGACCCAGTACTTC. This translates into CASSPYFQETQYF.

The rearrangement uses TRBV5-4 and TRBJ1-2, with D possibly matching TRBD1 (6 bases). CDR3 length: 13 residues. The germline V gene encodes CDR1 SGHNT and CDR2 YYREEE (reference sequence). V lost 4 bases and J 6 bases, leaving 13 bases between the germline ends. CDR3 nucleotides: TGTGCCAGCAGCACAGGGACATCGAATGGCTACACCTTC. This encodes CASSTGTSNGYTF.

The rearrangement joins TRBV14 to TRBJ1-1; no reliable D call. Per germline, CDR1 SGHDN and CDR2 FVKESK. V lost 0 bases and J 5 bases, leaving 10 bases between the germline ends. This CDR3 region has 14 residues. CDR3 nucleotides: TGTGCCAGCAGCCAAGATCTATGGGAGACTGAAGCTTTCTTT. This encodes CASSQDLWETEAFF.

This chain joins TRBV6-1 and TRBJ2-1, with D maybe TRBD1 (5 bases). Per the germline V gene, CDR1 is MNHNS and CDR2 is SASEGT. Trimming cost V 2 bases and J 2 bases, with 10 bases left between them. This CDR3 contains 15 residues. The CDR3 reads CASSEQGKPYNEQFF. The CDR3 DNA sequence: TGTGCCAGCAGTGAACAGGGCAAACCCTACAATGAGCAGTTCTTC.

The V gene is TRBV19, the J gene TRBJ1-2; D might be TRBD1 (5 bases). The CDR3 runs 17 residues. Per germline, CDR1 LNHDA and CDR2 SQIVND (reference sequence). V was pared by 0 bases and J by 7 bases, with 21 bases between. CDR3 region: CASSIDRSGLEKGGYTF. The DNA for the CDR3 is TGTGCCAGTAGTATAGATCGGTCGGGACTCGAAAAGGGTGGCTACACCTTC.

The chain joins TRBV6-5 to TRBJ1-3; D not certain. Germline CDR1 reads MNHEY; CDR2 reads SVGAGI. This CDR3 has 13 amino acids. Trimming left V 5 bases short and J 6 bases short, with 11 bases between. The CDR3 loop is CASSPPGENTIYF. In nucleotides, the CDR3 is TGTGCCAGCAGTCCCCCCGGGGAAAACACCATATATTTT.

In DNA form, the CDR3 reads TGTGCCAGCAGTTATACAGGGGAGTTGACTAATGAAAAACTGTTTTTT. Its protein is CASSYTGELTNEKLFF. V usage is TRBV7-6 and J usage is TRBJ1-4; 7 bases line up with TRBD1. The V gene end was trimmed by 6 bases and the J gene end by 2 bases; junction bases not matched to a gene: 9. This CDR3 has 16 residues. Germline assignment: CDR1 SGHVS and CDR2 FNYEAQ. The full variable domain, rest sourced from reference TRBV7-6 and TRBJ1-4, is GAGVSQSPRYKVTKRGQDVALRCDPISGHVSLYWYRQALGQGPEFLTYFNYEAQQDKSGLPNDRFSAERPEGSISTLTIQRTEQRDSAMYRCASSYTGELTNEKLFFGSGTQLSVL.

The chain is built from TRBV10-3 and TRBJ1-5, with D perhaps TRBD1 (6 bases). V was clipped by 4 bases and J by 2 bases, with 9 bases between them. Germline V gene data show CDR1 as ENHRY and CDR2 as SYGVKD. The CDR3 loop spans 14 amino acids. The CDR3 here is CAISGTVGNQPQHF. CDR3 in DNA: TGTGCCATCAGTGGGACAGTGGGCAATCAGCCCCAGCATTTT.

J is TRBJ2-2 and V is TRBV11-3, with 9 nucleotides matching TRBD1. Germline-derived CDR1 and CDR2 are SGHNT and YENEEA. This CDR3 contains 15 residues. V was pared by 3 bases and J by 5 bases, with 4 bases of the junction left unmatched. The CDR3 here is CASSLGQGDTGELFF. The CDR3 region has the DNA TGTGCCAGCAGCTTGGGACAGGGTGATACCGGGGAGCTGTTTTTT.

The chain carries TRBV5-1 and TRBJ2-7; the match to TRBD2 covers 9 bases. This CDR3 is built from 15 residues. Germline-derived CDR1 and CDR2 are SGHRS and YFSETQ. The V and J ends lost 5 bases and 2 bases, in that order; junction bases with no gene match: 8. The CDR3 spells CASREGSSGTYEQYF. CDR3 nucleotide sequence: TGCGCCAGCAGGGAGGGATCTAGCGGGACCTACGAGCAGTACTTC.

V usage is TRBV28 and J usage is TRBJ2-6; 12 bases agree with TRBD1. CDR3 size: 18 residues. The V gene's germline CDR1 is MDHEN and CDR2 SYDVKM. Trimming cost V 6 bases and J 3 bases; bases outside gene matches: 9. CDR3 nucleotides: TGTGCCAGCAGCCGTAGGGACAGGGGGCGGAATGGGGCCAACGTCCTGACTTTC. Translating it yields CASSRRDRGRNGANVLTF.

This chain's CDR3 is CASSKGTGIFGNTEAFF. CDR3 nucleotide sequence: TGTGCCAGTAGTAAAGGGACAGGGATTTTTGGGAACACTGAAGCTTTCTTT. The V call is TRBV19, the J call TRBJ1-1, with 9 bases that match TRBD1. This CDR3 comprises 17 residues. Per the germline V gene, CDR1 is LNHDA and CDR2 is SQIVND (reference sequence). J gave up 1 base and V 4 bases, and 10 bases lay outside the gene matches. Combining the CDR3 with reference TRBV19 and TRBJ1-1 gives the whole variable domain DGGITQSPKYLFRKEGQNVTLSCEQNLNHDAMYWYRQDPGQGLRLIYYSQIVNDFQKGDIAEGYSVSREKKESFPLTVTSAQKNPTAFYLCASSKGTGIFGNTEAFFGQGTRLTVV.

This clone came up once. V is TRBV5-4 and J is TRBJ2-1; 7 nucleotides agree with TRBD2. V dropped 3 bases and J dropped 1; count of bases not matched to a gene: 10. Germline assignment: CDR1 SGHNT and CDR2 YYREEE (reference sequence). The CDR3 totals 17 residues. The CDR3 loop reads CASSSPAGDRSYNEQFF. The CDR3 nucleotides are TGTGCCAGCAGCTCCCCGGCGGGGGATAGGTCCTACAATGAGCAGTTCTTC.

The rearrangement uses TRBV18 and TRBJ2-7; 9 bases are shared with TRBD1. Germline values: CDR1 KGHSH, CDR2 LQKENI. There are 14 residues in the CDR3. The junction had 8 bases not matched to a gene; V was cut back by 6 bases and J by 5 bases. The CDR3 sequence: CASSQNRGLDEQYF. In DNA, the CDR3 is TGTGCCAGCTCGCAGAACAGGGGGCTCGACGAGCAGTACTTC. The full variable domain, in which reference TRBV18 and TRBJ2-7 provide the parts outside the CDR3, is NAGVMQNPRHLVRRRGQEARLRCSPMKGHSHVYWYRQLPEEGLKFMVYLQKENIIDESGMPKERFSAEFPKEGPSILRIQQVVRGDSAAYFCASSQNRGLDEQYFGPGTRLTVT.

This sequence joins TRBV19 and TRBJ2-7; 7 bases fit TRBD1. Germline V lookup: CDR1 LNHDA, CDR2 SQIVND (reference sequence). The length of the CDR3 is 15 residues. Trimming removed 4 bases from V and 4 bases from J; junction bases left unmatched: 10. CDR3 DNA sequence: TGTGCCAGTAGTACACGGACAGGAACCCTATACGAGCAGTACTTC. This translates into CASSTRTGTLYEQYF.

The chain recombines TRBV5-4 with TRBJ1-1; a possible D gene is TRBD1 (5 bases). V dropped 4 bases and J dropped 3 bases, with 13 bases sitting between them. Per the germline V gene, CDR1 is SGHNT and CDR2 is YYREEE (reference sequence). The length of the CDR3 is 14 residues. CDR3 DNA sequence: TGTGCCAGCAGCCCGGGGGTGCGGGACACTGAAGCTTTCTTT. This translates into CASSPGVRDTEAFF.

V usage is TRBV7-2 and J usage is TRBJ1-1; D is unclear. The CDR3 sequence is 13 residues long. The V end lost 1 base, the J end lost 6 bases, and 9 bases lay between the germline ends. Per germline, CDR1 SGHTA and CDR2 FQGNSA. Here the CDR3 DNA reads TGTGCCAGCAGCTTAGTCCTAACTTCTGAAGCTTTCTTT. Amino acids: CASSLVLTSEAFF. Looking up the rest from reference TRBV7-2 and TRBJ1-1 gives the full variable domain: GAGVSQSPSNKVTEKGKDVELRCDPISGHTALYWYRQSLGQGLEFLIYFQGNSAPDKSGLPSDRFSAERTGGSVSTLTIQRTQQEDSAVYLCASSLVLTSEAFFGQGTRLTVV.

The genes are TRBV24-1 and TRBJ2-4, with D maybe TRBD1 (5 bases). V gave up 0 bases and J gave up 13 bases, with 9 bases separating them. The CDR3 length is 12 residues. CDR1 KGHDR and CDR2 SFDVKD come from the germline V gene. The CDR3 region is CATSDLQGSQYF. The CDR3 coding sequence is TGTGCCACCAGTGATTTGCAGGGTAGCCAGTACTTC.

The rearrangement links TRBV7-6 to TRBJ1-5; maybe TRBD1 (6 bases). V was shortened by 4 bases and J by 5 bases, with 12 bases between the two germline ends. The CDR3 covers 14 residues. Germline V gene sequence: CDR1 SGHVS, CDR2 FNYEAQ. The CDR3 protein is CASSYRVGDQPQHF. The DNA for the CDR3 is TGTGCCAGCAGCTACAGGGTTGGGGATCAGCCCCAGCATTTT.